This T cell receptor (beta chain) was sequenced for a study of T-cell memory formation after mild COVID-19 listed by TCRdb under 2021. Broadly, across the study: Most TCR sequence clusters were specific to one of the two donors. In two donors, T-cell clones that expanded and contracted after mild COVID-19 were tracked by sequencing TCRalpha and TCRbeta repertoires over time. Two young, previously healthy adult volunteers made up the cohort, one male and one female.

Ficoll-Paque density gradient centrifugation was the method used to isolate PBMCs. Summary of the overall study and its limitations: Contracting CD4+ clones were located mainly in the CM and EM memory subsets, whereas CD8+ clones were found to be enriched in EMRA. Some responding clones were found in pre-infection memory, which suggests that pre-existing cross-reactive memory T cells took part in the SARS-CoV-2 response. Balanced CD4/CD8 phenotypes were observed for clones contracting from day 15 to 85, whereas a bias towards CD4+ was observed for a second wave of clones expanding from day 15 to 37. Whether the second-wave clones peaking on day 37 were SARS-CoV-2 specific was not confirmed. Only two mild cases were covered in the study, and larger cohorts including severe cases with pre-infection samples were considered necessary.

The trim is 6 bases for V and 0 bases for J, with a gap of 10 bases between the germline ends. The CDR3 numbers 14 residues from cysteine through phenylalanine. The kept DNA is CDR3 alone, 42 bases in frame from the first base. About this clonotype itself: The target of this receptor is not known. There are no base qualities to consult, and no much larger clone falls within one base.

The instrument given in TCRdb is Illumina NovaSeq 6000. TCRalpha and TCRbeta cDNA libraries were constructed by 5'RACE with constant-segment primers, with sample barcodes and unique molecular identifiers being introduced. Trizol reagent was used to extract RNA from every sample. Library amplification was performed in two PCR steps, and a second sample barcode and Illumina TruSeq adapters were introduced in the second step. The libraries were sequenced on an Illumina NovaSeq using 2 x 150 bp paired-end reads. From the authors' description of their analysis: With migec v1.2.7, reads were demultiplexed and then collapsed into UMI-guided consensus sequences. Using mixcr v2.1.11, the UMI consensuses were aligned to TRA and TRB V and J templates and assembled into clonotypes. A clonotype was counted as expanded or contracted only if both edgeR and NoisET called the change significant, with noise models trained on biological replicates. For edgeR calls, the cutoffs were a false discovery rate-adjusted p below 0.01 and a log2 fold-change threshold of 1. As an exploratory analysis of dynamics, max-normalized trajectories of the 1000 most abundant clonotypes were examined by PCA with hierarchical clustering. Separately sequenced CD4+ and CD8+ repertoires were used to assign a CD4 or CD8 phenotype to each responding clone. The raw public data were reprocessed by TCRdb itself: fastp quality trimming at Q25, MiXCR clonotype calling, in-frame beta chains only. Each CDR3 protein gets just one entry, which takes the most common genes and DNA from the rows behind it. The V and J calls reflect TCRdb's pipeline rather than the authors' work. Here the sample has a few hundred thousand distinct CDR3 sequences; roughly a fifth occur a single time. Clones ranked in the top ten supply about 21% of the sample.

The sample comprised PBMCs or a T cell subset sorted from them (not recorded which). This sequence was found in a man aged 18 to 30 who had mild COVID-19 (a few samples of this study predate the infection). The sample titles of this study are shuffled in the database, so cell type and time point are left out; the donor was told from shared clones. The chain was built from TRBV12-3 or TRBV12-4 and TRBJ2-3; TRBD1 might be the D gene, on 6 matching bases. The DNA sequence is as follows: TGTGCCAGCAGCCAGGGACACAGCACAGATACGCAGTATTTT. Its product reads: CASSQGHSTDTQYF.